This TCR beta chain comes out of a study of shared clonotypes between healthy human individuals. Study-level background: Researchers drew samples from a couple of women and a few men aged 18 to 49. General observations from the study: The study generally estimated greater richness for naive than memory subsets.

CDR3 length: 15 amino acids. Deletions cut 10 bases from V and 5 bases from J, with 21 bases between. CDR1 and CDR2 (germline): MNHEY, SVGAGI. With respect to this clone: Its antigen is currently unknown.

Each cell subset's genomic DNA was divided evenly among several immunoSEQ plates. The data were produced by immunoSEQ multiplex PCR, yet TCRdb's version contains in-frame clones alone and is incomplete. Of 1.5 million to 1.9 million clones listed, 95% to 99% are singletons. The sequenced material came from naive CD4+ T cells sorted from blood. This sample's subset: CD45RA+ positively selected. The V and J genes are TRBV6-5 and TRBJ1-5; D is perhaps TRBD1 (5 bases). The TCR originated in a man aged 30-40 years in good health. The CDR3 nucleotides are TGTGCCACCAATCGAGCGGGGGTAACGGATCAGCCCCAGCATTTT. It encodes CATNRAGVTDQPQHF.